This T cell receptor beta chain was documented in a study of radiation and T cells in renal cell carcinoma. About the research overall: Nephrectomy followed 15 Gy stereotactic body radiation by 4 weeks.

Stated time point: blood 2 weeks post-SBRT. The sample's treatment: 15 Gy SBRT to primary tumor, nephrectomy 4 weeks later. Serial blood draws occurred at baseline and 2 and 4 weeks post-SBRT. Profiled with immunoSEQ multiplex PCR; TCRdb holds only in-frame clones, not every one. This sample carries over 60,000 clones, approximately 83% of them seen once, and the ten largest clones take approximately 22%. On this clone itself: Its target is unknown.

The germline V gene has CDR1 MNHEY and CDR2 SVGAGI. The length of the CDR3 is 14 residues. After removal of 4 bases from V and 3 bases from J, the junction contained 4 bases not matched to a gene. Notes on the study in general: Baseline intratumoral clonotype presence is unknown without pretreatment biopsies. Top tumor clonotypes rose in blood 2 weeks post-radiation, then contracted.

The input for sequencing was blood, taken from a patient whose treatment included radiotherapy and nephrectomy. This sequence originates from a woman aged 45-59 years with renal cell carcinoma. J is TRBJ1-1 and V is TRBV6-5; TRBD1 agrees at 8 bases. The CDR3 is CASSSSQGDTEAFF. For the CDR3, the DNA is TGTGCCAGCAGTTCCTCACAGGGGGACACTGAAGCTTTCTTT.